This T cell receptor (beta chain) was sequenced for a study of CD8+ T cells in alopecia areata. Study in general: Among treated patients, oral tofacitinib was administered at 5 to 10 mg twice daily. Study-level findings and limits: Treatment with tofacitinib significantly lowered scalp clonality and reduced expanded CD8+ clones among the top 100. Association of baseline CD8+ expansion with response is uncertain owing to one nonresponder.

Treatment specified: oral pan-JAK inhibitor, 5-10 mg twice daily. As part of sample collection, lesional scalp punch biopsies and peripheral blood were taken from alopecia areata patients. Losses at the gene ends were 2 bases for V and 9 bases for J; bases not matched to a gene: 10. Germline-derived CDR1 and CDR2 are SEHNR and FQNEAQ (reference sequence). The CDR3 sequence is 16 residues long. On this clone itself: Its antigen is not known.

Following RNA extraction, reverse transcription yielded cDNA that acted as the sequencing template. Profiling relied on immunoSEQ multiplex PCR, and the TCRdb table lists in-frame clones only, not all of them. The sample shows 200,000 to 250,000 clones, under 40% of them seen only once. This rearrangement joins TRBV7-9 to TRBJ2-1; 10 bases are shared with TRBD2. The sequence came from a human donor with alopecia areata. The material was CD4+ T cells sorted from blood, obtained at approximately week 30, from a patient treated with tofacitinib. CDR3 region: CASSLTLAGVLVEQFF. The CDR3 DNA reads TGTGCCAGCAGCTTAACGCTAGCGGGGGTTCTGGTTGAGCAGTTCTTC.